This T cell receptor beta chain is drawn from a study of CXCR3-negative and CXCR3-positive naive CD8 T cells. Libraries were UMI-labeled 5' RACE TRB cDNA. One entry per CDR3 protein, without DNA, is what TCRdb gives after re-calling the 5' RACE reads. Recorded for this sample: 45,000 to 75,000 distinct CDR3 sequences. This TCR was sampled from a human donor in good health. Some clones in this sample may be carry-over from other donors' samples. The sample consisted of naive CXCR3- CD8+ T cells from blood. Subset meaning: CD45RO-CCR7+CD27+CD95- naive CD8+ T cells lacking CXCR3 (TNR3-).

This CDR3 reads CSVEVWNRQETQYF. This chain uses TRBV29-1 with TRBJ2-5. This CDR3 has 14 amino acids. CDR1 is SQVTM, CDR2 ANQGSEA, per germline.